This TCR beta chain originates from a study of T cell responses to AZD1222 COVID-19 vaccine. Some clones are missing from TCRdb's copy, which holds only in-frame ones; the method was immunoSEQ multiplex PCR. The top ten clones hold approximately 0.85% of a sample with some 140,000 clones, more than 85% of them seen once. The CDR3 totals 14 residues. V was trimmed by 3 bases and J by 5 bases, leaving 11 bases between them. Germline-derived CDR1 and CDR2 are DFQATT and SNEGSKA (reference sequence). The rearrangement joins TRBV20-1 to TRBJ1-6; no firm D call. This receptor was obtained from an adult in good health. Sequencing was performed on peripheral blood, taken on day 0 of AZD1222 vaccination. The CDR3 DNA is TGCAGTGCTAGTACGGGATATCATAATTCACCCCTCCACTTT. It codes for CSASTGYHNSPLHF.